A selection of T cell receptor beta chains follows, all from one sample in a study of memory CD8 T cells in hepatitis C reinfection. The assay was immunoSEQ multiplex PCR, and TCRdb's table has in-frame clones only and misses some. The sample records around 4,500 clones, roughly 90% being singletons. The sample consisted of naive CD8+ T cells sorted from blood. These receptors came from a man aged 45-60 years with hepatitis C virus infection. Each CDR3 is given with its conserved first and last residue. A D gene is named only where the DNA matches it firmly. For some rows the clone size is stated as once, few or many, or as a class when expanded; others skip it.

D gene	J gene	clone size	V gene	CDR3 length	CDR3 DNA	CDR3 protein
TRBD2	TRBJ2-1	-	TRBV27	15	TGTGCCAGCAGTGTGACTAGCGCCTCCTACAATGAGCAGTTCTTC	CASSVTSASYNEQFF
-	TRBJ2-3	-	TRBV9	15	TGTGCCAGCAGCCCAGAGGGGACTAGCACAGATACGCAGTATTTT	CASSPEGTSTDTQYF
-	TRBJ1-4	-	TRBV2	16	TGTGCCAGCACCGGACAGTTAACAGCAACTAATGAAAAACTGTTTTTT	CASTGQLTATNEKLFF
TRBD2	TRBJ2-3	-	TRBV4-1	18	TGCGCCAGTCAGGGCTCTCCGGGACTAGCGGGTAGGACAGATACGCAGTATTTT	CASQGSPGLAGRTDTQYF
TRBD2	TRBJ2-7	few	TRBV5-6	16	TGTGCCAGCAGCCCCGGGGGGGCATCCCTAGTAACGGAGCAGTACTTC	CASSPGGASLVTEQYF
-	TRBJ2-7	-	TRBV28	13	TGTGCCAGCAGTTTAGCCCAGACCTACGAGCAGTACTTC	CASSLAQTYEQYF
TRBD2	TRBJ2-3	-	TRBV6-5	13	TGTGCCAGCAGGGCGGGAGTTGTAGATACGCAGTATTTT	CASRAGVVDTQYF
-	TRBJ2-2	once	TRBV11-3	14	TGTGCCAGCAGCTCCCCGGGTGATCCCGGGGAGCTGTTTTTT	CASSSPGDPGELFF
TRBD2	TRBJ2-7	-	TRBV13	13	TGTGCCAGTAGCGGGAGAGGAACTATTGAGCAGTACTTC	CASSGRGTIEQYF
-	TRBJ1-1	-	TRBV27	13	TGTGCCAGCAGGATCGGGTCGGGCACTGAAGCTTTCTTT	CASRIGSGTEAFF
-	TRBJ1-1	-	TRBV4-3	15	TGCGCCAGCAGCCAAGATGGGCCTAGGGAGACTGAAGCTTTCTTT	CASSQDGPRETEAFF
TRBD1	TRBJ2-7	-	TRBV6-5	13	TGTGCCAGCAGTTGGGACAGATCCTACGAGCAGTACTTC	CASSWDRSYEQYF